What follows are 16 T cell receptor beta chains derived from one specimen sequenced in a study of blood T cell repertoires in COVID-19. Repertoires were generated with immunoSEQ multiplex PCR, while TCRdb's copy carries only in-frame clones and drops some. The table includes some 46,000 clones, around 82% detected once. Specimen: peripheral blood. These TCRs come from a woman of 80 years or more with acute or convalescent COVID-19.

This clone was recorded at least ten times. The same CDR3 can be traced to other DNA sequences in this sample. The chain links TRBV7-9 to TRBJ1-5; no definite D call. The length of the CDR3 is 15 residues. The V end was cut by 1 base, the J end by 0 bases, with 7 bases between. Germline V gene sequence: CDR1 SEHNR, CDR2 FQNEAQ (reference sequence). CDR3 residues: CASSLGGYSNQPQHF. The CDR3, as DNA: TGTGCCAGCAGCTTAGGAGGTTATAGCAATCAGCCCCAGCATTTT.

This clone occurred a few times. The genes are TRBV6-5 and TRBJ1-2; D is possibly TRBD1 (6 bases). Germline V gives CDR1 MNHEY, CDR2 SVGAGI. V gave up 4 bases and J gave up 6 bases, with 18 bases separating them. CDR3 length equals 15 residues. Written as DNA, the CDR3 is TGTGCCAGCAGTTCAACCGGGACATTTGGCAATGGCTACACCTTC. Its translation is CASSSTGTFGNGYTF.

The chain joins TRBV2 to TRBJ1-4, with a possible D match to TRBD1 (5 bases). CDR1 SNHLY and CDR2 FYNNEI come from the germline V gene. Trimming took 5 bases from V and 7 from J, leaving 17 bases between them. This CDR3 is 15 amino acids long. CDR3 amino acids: CASSREEGSGEKLFF. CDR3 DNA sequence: TGTGCCAGCAGTCGCGAGGAGGGGTCGGGTGAAAAACTGTTTTTT.

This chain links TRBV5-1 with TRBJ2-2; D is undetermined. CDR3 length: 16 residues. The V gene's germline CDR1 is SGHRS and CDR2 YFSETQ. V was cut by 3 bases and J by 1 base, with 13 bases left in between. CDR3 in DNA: TGCGCCAGCAGCTCCCGACCCGGCGGGAACACCGGGGAGCTGTTTTTT. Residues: CASSSRPGGNTGELFF.

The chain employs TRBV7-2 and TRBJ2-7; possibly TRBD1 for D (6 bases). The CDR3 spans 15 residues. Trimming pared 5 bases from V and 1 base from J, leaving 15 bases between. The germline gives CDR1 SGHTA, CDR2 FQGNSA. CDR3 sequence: CASSPSRTVSYEQYF. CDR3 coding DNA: TGTGCCAGCAGCCCATCTCGGACAGTATCCTACGAGCAGTACTTC. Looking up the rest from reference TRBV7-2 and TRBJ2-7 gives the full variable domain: GAGVSQSPSNKVTEKGKDVELRCDPISGHTALYWYRQSLGQGLEFLIYFQGNSAPDKSGLPSDRFSAERTGGSVSTLTIQRTQQEDSAVYLCASSPSRTVSYEQYFGPGTRLTVT.

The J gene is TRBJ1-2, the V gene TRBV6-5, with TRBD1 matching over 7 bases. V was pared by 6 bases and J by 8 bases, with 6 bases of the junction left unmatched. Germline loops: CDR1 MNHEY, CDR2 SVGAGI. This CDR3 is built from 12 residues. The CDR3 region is CASRPNRGGYTF. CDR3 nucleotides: TGTGCCAGCAGACCCAACAGGGGCGGCTACACCTTC.

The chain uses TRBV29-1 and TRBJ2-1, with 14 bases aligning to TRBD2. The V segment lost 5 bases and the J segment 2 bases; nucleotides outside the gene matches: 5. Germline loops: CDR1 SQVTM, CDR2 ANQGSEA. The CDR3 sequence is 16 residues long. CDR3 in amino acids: CSVTGLAGGTYNEQFF. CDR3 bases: TGCAGCGTTACAGGACTAGCGGGGGGAACCTACAATGAGCAGTTCTTC.

This CDR3 is CASRTGNANYGYTF. In nucleotides, the CDR3 is TGTGCCAGTAGGACCGGGAACGCTAACTATGGCTACACCTTC. The V and J genes are TRBV19 and TRBJ1-2; unclear D gene. The V and J ends lost 6 bases and 0 bases respectively, with 11 bases between them. CDR1 and CDR2 from the germline V gene are LNHDA and SQIVND (reference sequence). The CDR3 sequence is 14 residues long.

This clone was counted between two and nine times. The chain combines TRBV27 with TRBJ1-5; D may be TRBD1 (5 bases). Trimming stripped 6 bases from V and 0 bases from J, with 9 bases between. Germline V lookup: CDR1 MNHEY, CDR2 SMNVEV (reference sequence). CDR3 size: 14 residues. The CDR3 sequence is CASREGYSNQPQHF. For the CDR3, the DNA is TGTGCCAGCAGGGAGGGGTATAGCAATCAGCCCCAGCATTTT.

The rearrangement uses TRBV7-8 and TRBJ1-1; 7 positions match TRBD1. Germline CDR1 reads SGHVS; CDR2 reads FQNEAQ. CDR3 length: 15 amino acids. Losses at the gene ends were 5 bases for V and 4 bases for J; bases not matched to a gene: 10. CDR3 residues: CASSKRRQGFTEAFF. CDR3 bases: TGTGCCAGCAGCAAAAGGAGACAGGGTTTCACTGAAGCTTTCTTT.

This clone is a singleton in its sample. The DNA of the CDR3 is TGCGCCAGCAGCCGGCAGAAAAGCGGGGGCGAGAGAAATGAGCAGTTCTTC. Protein: CASSRQKSGGERNEQFF. The V gene is TRBV4-1, the J gene TRBJ2-1; 8 nucleotides align to TRBD2. This CDR3 has 17 amino acids. V dropped 4 bases and J dropped 7; count of bases not matched to a gene: 15. Germline V gives CDR1 MGHRA, CDR2 YSYEKL.

The CDR3 here is CATSILQGNTEAFF. The CDR3, as DNA: TGTGCCACCAGCATCTTGCAGGGGAACACTGAAGCTTTCTTT. The chain carries TRBV15 and TRBJ1-1; possibly TRBD1 for D (5 bases). This CDR3 region has 14 residues. The germline V gene has CDR1 LNHNV and CDR2 YYDKDF (reference sequence). The V gene lost 4 bases and the J gene lost 1 base, with 10 bases spanning the gap.

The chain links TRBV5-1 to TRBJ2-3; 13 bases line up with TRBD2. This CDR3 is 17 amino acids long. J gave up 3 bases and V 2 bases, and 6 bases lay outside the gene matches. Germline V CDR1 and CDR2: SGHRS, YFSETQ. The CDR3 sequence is CASSLRTSGGRTDTQYF. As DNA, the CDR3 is TGCGCCAGCAGCTTACGGACTAGCGGGGGCAGAACAGATACGCAGTATTTT.

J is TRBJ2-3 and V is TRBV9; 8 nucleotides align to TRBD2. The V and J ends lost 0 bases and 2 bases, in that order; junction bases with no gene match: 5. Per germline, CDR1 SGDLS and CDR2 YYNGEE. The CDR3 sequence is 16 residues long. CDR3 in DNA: TGTGCCAGCAGCGTAGGGGGAGCGGGGGCCACAGATACGCAGTATTTT. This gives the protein CASSVGGAGATDTQYF.

This chain's CDR3 is CASSLGRDGTYEQYF. The CDR3 DNA follows: TGCGCCAGCAGCTTAGGGCGGGACGGTACCTACGAGCAGTACTTC. V is TRBV5-1 and J is TRBJ2-7; weak D call: TRBD2 (6 bases). Germline V lookup: CDR1 SGHRS, CDR2 YFSETQ. V was shortened by 2 bases and J by 2 bases, with 14 bases between the two germline ends. The CDR3 is 15 amino acids.

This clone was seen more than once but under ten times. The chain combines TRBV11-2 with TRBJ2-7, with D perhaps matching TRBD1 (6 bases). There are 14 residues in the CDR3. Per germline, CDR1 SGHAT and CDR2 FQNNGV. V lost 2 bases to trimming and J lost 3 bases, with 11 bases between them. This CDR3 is CASSLLQGNYEQYF. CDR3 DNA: TGTGCCAGCAGCTTACTTCAGGGGAACTACGAGCAGTACTTC. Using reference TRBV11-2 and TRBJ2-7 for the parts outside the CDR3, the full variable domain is EAGVAQSPRYKIIEKRQSVAFWCNPISGHATLYWYQQILGQGPKLLIQFQNNGVVDDSQLPKDRFSAERLKGVDSTLKIQPAKLEDSAVYLCASSLLQGNYEQYFGPGTRLTVT.